At least ten counts were recorded for the clone carrying this T cell receptor beta chain. This entry is derived from a study of T cells in Graves' hyperthyroidism and ophthalmopathy. RNA transcripts were the template for amplifying TCR beta CDR3 regions. Researchers ran a first-round RT-PCR on the TCR CDR3 using the HTBI primer set. TCRdb passed the multiplex PCR reads through MiXCR, listing each CDR3 protein once. The sample has around 690,000 distinct CDR3 sequences, 17% seen once. The CDR3 is 19 residues long. Unmatched junction bases numbered 12, after V lost 2 bases and J lost 1 base. The germline V gene encodes CDR1 MNHEY and CDR2 SVGEGT.

The chain couples TRBV6-2 or TRBV6-3 to TRBJ1-5; 9 bases line up with TRBD1. Source material: blood. The receptor's source is a man in his fifties or sixties with Graves' hyperthyroidism. CDR3 DNA: TGTGCCAGCAGTTACCCTTCCGGGACAGGGTCGTTGAGCAATCAGCCCCAGCATTTT. Protein product: CASSYPSGTGSLSNQPQHF.